The sequence of this T cell receptor (beta chain) was determined in a study of human T cells and chemical hapten exposure (dated by TCRdb to about 2021). Regarding the research as a whole: For sensitization, 2% DPC in acetone was applied to a roughly 2 cm by roughly 2 cm area of upper inner arm skin. This study followed changes in the peripheral blood TCR repertoire in vivo during primary and secondary sensitization of alopecia patients to the hapten diphenylcyclopropenone (DPC). Weekly therapeutic DPC doses were additionally applied to the scalp of patients throughout the roughly 24-week study period. Blood was sampled from patients pre-sensitization (week 0) and at 2, 6 and about 24 weeks after DPC sensitization. Most of the patients in the cohort were female, and the cohort covered alopecia areata with under or over 50% scalp involvement, alopecia totalis and alopecia universalis. Patch tests used Finn chambers with 0.01% DPC on the upper back, scored after 6 days by International Contact Dermatitis Research Group standards. Approximately 28 alopecia patients provided blood for TCR sequencing at one to four time points (pre-sensitization, 2, 6 and 24 weeks). Libraries were pooled for sequencing, and variation in per-sample TCR yields was attributed mainly to small differences in library volumes within the pool. Findings and caveats that apply to the study as a whole: Because every patient had alopecia, a presumed autoimmune disease, the patients' immune response might differ from that of healthy individuals. DPC sensitization did not change the number of TCRs with a frequency above 1 in 1000, and there was no evidence of changes in global repertoire structure. Patch test score correlated positively with the number of PT1 expanded TCRs, reaching significance at thresholds 8, 16 and 32 but not at 4. Significantly more large CDR3 similarity clusters were formed by expanded TCRs than by pre-sensitization or healthy control sets, consistent with antigen-driven responses. After repeated subsampling, the strength of the expansion versus patch-test correlation and the threshold at which it became significant changed.

Explained via the paper, the time point label denotes: pre-sensitization, week 0. The treatment or condition label, as the study defines it: therapeutic diphenylcyclopropenone sensitization with weekly scalp DPC. At every patch-test visit, the blood draw took place before the patch test was put on. Patients were eligible if aged 18 to 70, diagnosed with alopecia and judged suitable for DPC therapy, and pregnant patients were excluded. Unfractionated whole blood was collected in Tempus Blood RNA tubes, and total RNA was extracted from that blood. To note about this clonotype: No cognate antigen has been identified for it. One base away there is no much larger clone; base qualities are not given.

Library method: RACE. Instrument used: NextSeq 500. Library preparation attached unique molecular identifiers to individual cDNA molecules for quantitative, reproducible TCR counting. From each blood RNA sample, both TCR alpha and TCR beta chains were sequenced. The original pipeline was this. Samples had a median of 95,638 TCRs, with a range from roughly 23,224 to 700,000. V, J and CDR3 annotation of the TCR reads was performed with the Decombinator software suite. For the PS versus PT1 abundance plots, all samples were subsampled to the same number of TCRs (28,000). TCRs were defined as expanded if absent before sensitization and observed at least eight times at the 2-week time point. TCRdb redid the processing of the public reads, applying fastp at Q25 and MiXCR, and retained in-frame beta chains. Every CDR3 protein is listed once, alongside the most common genes and DNA of its rows. These V and J calls rely on TCRdb rather than the paper's analysis. The sample yields under 70,000 distinct CDR3 sequences; about 11% were counted once. 3% to 4.5% of the sample lies in the top ten.

V and J lose 6 bases and 1 base, and a span of 12 bases separates them. CDR1 and CDR2 were assigned from the germline V gene (reference sequence) as LGHDT and YNNKEL. Counted from cysteine to phenylalanine, this CDR3 has 14 amino acids. Only CDR3 DNA is held: 42 bases, read in frame from base 1. This clonotype originated in a woman aged 40 to 50 with alopecia areata. Some clones in this sample may be carry-over from other donors' samples. The sequencing used whole blood, collected in connection with sensitization to the hapten diphenylcyclopropenone (DPC). Recombination joined TRBV3-1 with TRBJ2-5, and TRBD1 may be the D gene, going by 6 matching bases. The CDR3 sequence is CASRNRDIQETQYF. The DNA is TGTGCCAGCAGAAACCGGGACATCCAAGAGACCCAGTACTTC.